This T cell receptor beta chain was captured in a study of T cell responses to AZD1222 COVID-19 vaccine. Here immunoSEQ multiplex PCR was the method, and the copy in TCRdb shows in-frame clones only, minus some. The sample includes about 130,000 clones, roughly 92% of them seen just once. The CDR3 has 14 amino acids. The germline V gene encodes CDR1 KGHSH and CDR2 LQKENI. J was trimmed by 6 bases and V by 2 bases; bases with no gene match: 5. Source: peripheral blood, taken on day 0 of AZD1222 vaccination. This TCR was recovered from an adult in good health. This chain connects TRBV18 to TRBJ1-2; 8 bases align to TRBD1. The DNA for the CDR3 is TGTGCCAGCTCACCAGACCCACAGGGGGATGGCTACACCTTC. It translates to CASSPDPQGDGYTF.